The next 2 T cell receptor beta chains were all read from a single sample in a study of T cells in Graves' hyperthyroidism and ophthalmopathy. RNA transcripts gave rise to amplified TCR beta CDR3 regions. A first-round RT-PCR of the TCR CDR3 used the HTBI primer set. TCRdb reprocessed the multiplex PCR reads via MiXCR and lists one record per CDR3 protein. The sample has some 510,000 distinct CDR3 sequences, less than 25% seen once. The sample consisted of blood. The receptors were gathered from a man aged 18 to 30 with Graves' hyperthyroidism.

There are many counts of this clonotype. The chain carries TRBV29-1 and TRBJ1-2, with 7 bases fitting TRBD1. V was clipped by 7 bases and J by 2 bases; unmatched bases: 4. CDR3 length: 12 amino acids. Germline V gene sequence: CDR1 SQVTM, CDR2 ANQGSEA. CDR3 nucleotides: TGCAGCGCACTGACAGGGAACTATGGCTACACCTTC. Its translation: CSALTGNYGYTF.

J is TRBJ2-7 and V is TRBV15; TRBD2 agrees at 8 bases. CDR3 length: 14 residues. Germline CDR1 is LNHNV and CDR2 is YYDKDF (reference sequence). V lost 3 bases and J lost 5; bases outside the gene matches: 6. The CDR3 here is CATSSERGFNEQYF. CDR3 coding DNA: TGTGCCACCAGCAGCGAGCGGGGGTTCAACGAGCAGTACTTC.